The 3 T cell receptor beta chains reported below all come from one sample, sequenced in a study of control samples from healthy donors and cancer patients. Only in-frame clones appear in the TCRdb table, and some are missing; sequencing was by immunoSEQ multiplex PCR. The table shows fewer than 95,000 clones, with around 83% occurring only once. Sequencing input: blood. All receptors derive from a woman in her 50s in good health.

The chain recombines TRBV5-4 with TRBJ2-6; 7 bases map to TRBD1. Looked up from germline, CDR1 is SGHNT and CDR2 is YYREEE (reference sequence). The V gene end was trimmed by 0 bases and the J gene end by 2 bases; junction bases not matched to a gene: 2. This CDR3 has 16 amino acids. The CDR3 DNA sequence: TGTGCCAGCAGCTTGGACAGGGGAACTGGGGCCAACGTCCTGACTTTC. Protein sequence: CASSLDRGTGANVLTF.

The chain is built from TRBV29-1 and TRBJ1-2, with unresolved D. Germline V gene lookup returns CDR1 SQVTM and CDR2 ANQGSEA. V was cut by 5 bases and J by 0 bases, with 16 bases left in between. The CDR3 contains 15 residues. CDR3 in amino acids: CSVTGSGNSNYGYTF. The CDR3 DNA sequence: TGCAGCGTTACCGGCTCGGGGAATTCTAACTATGGCTACACCTTC. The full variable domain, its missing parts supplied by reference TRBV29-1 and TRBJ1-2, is SAVISQKPSRDICQRGTSLTIQCQVDSQVTMMFWYRQQPGQSLTLIATANQGSEATYESGFVIDKFPISRPNLTFSTLTVSNMSPEDSSIYLCSVTGSGNSNYGYTFGSGTRLTVV.

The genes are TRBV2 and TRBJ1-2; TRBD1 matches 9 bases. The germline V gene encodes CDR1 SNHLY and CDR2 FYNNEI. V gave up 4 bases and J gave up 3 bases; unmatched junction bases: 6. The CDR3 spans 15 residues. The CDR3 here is CASSGPGQGYYGYTF. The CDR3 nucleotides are TGTGCCAGCAGTGGACCGGGACAGGGCTACTATGGCTACACCTTC.